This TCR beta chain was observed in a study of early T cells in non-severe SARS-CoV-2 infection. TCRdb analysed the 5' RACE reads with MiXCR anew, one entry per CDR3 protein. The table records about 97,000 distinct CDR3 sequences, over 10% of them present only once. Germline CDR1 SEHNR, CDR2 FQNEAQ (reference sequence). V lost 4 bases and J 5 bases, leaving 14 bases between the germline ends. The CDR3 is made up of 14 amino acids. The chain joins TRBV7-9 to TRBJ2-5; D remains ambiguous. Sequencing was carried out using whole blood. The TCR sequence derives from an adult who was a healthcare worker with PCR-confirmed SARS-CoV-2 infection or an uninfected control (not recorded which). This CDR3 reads CASSSRDSAETQYF. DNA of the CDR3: TGTGCCAGCAGCTCAAGGGATAGTGCGGAGACCCAGTACTTC.